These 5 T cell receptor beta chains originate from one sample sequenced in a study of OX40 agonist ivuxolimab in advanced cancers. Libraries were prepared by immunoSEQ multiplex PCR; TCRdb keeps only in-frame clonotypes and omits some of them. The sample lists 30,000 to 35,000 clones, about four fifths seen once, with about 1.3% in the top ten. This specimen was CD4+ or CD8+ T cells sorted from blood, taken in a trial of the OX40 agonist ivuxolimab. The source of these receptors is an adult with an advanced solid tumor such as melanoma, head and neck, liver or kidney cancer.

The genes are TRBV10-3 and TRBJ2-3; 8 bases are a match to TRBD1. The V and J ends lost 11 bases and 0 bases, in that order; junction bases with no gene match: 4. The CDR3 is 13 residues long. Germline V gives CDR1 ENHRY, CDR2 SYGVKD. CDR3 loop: CAARDRSTDTQYF. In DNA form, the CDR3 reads TGTGCCGCTAGGGACAGGAGCACAGATACGCAGTATTTT.

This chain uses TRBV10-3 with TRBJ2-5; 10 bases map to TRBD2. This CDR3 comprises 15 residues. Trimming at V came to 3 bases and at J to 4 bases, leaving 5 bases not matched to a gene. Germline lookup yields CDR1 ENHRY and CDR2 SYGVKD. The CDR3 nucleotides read TGTGCCATCAGTGACAGCGGGGGGGCTGTAGAGACCCAGTACTTC. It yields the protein CAISDSGGAVETQYF.

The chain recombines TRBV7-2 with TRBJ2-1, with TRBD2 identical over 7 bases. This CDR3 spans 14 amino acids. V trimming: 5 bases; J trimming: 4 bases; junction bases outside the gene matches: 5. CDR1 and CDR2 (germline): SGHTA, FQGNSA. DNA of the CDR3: TGTGCCAGCAGCAGGGGAGCGGGATACAATGAGCAGTTCTTC. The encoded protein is CASSRGAGYNEQFF.

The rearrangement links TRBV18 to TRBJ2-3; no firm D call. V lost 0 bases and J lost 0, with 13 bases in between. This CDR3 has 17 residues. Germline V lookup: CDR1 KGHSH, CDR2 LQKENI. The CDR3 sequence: CASSPPPRVYSTDTQYF. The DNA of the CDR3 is TGTGCCAGCTCACCACCGCCTCGCGTCTATAGCACAGATACGCAGTATTTT.

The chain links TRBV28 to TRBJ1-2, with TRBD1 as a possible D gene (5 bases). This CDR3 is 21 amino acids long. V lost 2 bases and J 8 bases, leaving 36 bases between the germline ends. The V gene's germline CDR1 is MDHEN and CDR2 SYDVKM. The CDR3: CASSLDEGDPGHIIRIEGYTF. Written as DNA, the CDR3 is TGTGCCAGCAGTTTAGATGAAGGGGACCCGGGCCATATTATTCGCATAGAGGGCTACACCTTC.